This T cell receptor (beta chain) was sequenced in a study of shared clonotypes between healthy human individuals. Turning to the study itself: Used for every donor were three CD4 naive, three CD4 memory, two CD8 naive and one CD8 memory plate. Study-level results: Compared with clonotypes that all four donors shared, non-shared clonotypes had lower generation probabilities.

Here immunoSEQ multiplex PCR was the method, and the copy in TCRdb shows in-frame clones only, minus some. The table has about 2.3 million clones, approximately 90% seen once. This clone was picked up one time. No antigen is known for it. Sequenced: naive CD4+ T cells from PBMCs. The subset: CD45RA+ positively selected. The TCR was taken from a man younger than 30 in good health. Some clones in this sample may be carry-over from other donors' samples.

This CDR3 reads CASSSTGNQYF. Written as DNA, the CDR3 is TGTGCCAGCAGCTCAACAGGGAACCAGTACTTC. The V call is TRBV5-6, the J call TRBJ2-5; maybe TRBD1 (6 bases). Germline V gene lookup returns CDR1 SGHDT and CDR2 YYEEEE. V shed 3 bases and J shed 10 bases, with 10 bases lying between them. The CDR3 spans 11 residues. Looking up the rest from reference TRBV5-6 and TRBJ2-5 gives the full variable domain: DAGVTQSPTHLIKTRGQQVTLRCSPKSGHDTVSWYQQALGQGPQFIFQYYEEEERQRGNFPDRFSGHQFPNYSSELNVNALLLGDSALYLCASSSTGNQYFGPGTRLLVL.